These 9 T cell receptor beta chains were all obtained from the same sample, sequenced in a study of cytomegalovirus exposure and HLA in healthy donors. PCR used 60 Vbeta primers and 13 Jbeta primers. The table came from immunoSEQ multiplex PCR; TCRdb's copy has only in-frame clones and leaves some out. The data hold around 76,000 clones, with around 70% observed a single time. Sequencing input: PBMCs. The source is a woman in her forties in good health and CMV-seropositive.

DNA of the CDR3: TGTGCCAGCAGCCCAAAGACAGCTATCTATCAGCCCCAGCATTTT. The encoded protein is CASSPKTAIYQPQHF. The chain has TRBV7-8 and TRBJ1-5, with a tentative D call TRBD1 (5 bases). Trimming stripped 5 bases from V and 5 bases from J, with 16 bases between. The CDR3 runs to 15 residues. From germline, CDR1 is SGHVS and CDR2 FQNEAQ.

This clone turned up a few times. The chain carries TRBV29-1 and TRBJ2-1, with 9 bases lining up with TRBD1. Germline CDR1 reads SQVTM; CDR2 reads ANQGSEA. The V gene end was trimmed by 7 bases and the J gene end by 1 base; junction bases not matched to a gene: 5. The CDR3 length is 14 residues. The CDR3 coding sequence is TGCAGCGCCGACGGACAGGGGTCCTACAATGAGCAGTTCTTC. Protein product: CSADGQGSYNEQFF.

The chain has TRBV29-1 and TRBJ2-1, with D possibly being TRBD2 (6 bases). Germline V lookup: CDR1 SQVTM, CDR2 ANQGSEA. Trimming removed 4 bases at V and 4 bases at J, with 11 bases between. This CDR3 has 13 residues. The CDR3, as DNA: TGCAGCGTTGGGCCGGCGGGGTACAATGAGCAGTTCTTC. Its translation is CSVGPAGYNEQFF.

The chain carries TRBV6-5 and TRBJ2-3; TRBD2 matches 7 bases. This CDR3 is 15 amino acids long. Looked up from germline, CDR1 is MNHEY and CDR2 is SVGAGI. Trimming cost V 5 bases and J 0 bases; bases outside gene matches: 5. The CDR3 region is CASSTYGGSTDTQYF. DNA for the CDR3: TGTGCCAGCAGTACCTACGGGGGGAGCACAGATACGCAGTATTTT.

The V and J genes are TRBV27 and TRBJ1-5; D may be TRBD1 (6 bases). This CDR3 is built from 13 residues. Per the germline V gene, CDR1 is MNHEY and CDR2 is SMNVEV (reference sequence). V was trimmed by 2 bases and J by 6 bases, leaving 8 bases between them. The CDR3 spells CASSLRGAQPQHF. DNA of the CDR3: TGTGCCAGCAGTTTACGGGGGGCTCAGCCCCAGCATTTT.

Note on this clone: This probably arose from a read error, given a far larger clone one base away. The gene calls are TRBV29-1 and TRBJ1-1; D is uncertain. Trimming removed 2 bases from V and 2 bases from J, with 15 bases in between. CDR1 is SQVTM, CDR2 ANQGSEA, per germline. This CDR3 is built from 15 residues. The CDR3 region is CSVESIEAINTEAFF. The CDR3 DNA follows: TGCAGCGTTGAATCTATAGAGGCCATCAACACTGAAGCTTTCTTT.

The rearrangement links TRBV19 to TRBJ1-4; D unclear. Germline V gene lookup returns CDR1 LNHDA and CDR2 SQIVND (reference sequence). This CDR3 has 14 residues. Trimming shortened V by 7 bases and J by 3 bases, and 12 bases separated the two germline ends. CDR3 loop: CASTYRSSNEKLFF. In DNA, the CDR3 is TGTGCCAGTACTTACCGAAGCTCTAATGAAAAACTGTTTTTT.

Comment on this clone: An end of the junction differs from the germline gene, which may be a read error. The gene calls are TRBV27 and TRBJ1-2, with TRBD1 matching 8 bases. The CDR3 runs 15 residues. Germline lookup yields CDR1 MNHEY and CDR2 SMNVEV (reference sequence). Here the CDR3 reads CASSRDRRSMAGWAF. CDR3 coding DNA: TGTGCCAGCAGCAGGGACAGGAGGTCTATGGCTGGCTGGGCCTTC.

This chain links TRBV6-1 with TRBJ2-5; TRBD1 matches 9 bases. Per germline, CDR1 MNHNS and CDR2 SASEGT. This CDR3 spans 14 amino acids. Trimming cost V 6 bases and J 5 bases; bases outside gene matches: 7. This chain's CDR3 is CASRGQGTLETQYF. The CDR3 nucleotides are TGTGCCAGCAGAGGACAGGGGACTTTGGAGACCCAGTACTTC.